This TCR beta chain comes out of a study of blood T cell repertoires in COVID-19. Overall study context: Samples representing acute and convalescent COVID-19 were sourced from the United States, Italy and Spain.

Original processing methods: Amplification of reference gene primers provided the estimated nucleated cell counts. Repertoires were generated with immunoSEQ multiplex PCR, while TCRdb's copy carries only in-frame clones and drops some. The V and J calls and the clone size are those of that table, but D and trimming were determined from the DNA. The sample has some 120,000 clones, 81% seen once. Patients in Seattle were enrolled during active infection, then followed longitudinally. Material: peripheral blood. This receptor was identified in a man aged 25-40 years with COVID-19, enrolled during active disease.

The CDR3 region has the DNA TGTGCCAGCAGTTTAACCCGGACTAGCGGGAGCGGTATCACCGGGGAGCTGTTTTTT. Translating gives CASSLTRTSGSGITGELFF. V usage is TRBV27 and J usage is TRBJ2-2, with 13 bases lining up with TRBD2. CDR3 length: 19 amino acids. The V and J ends lost 2 bases and 4 bases, in that order; junction bases with no gene match: 10. The germline V gene has CDR1 MNHEY and CDR2 SMNVEV (reference sequence).